This T cell receptor (beta chain) derives from a study of shared clonotypes between healthy human individuals. Using immunoSEQ multiplex PCR, the repertoire was profiled, and TCRdb retains in-frame clones only, with some absent. The sample includes some 1,400,000 clones, over 95% of them seen just once. Germline V lookup: CDR1 SGHNT, CDR2 YYREEE (reference sequence). V lost 2 bases, J lost 1 base, and 13 bases lay in between. The CDR3 is 15 amino acids. CD45RA-negative memory and CD45RA+ naive subsets were split from the CD4+ cells. The V and J genes are TRBV5-4 and TRBJ2-7; D gene ambiguous. Sample: naive CD4+ T cells sorted from blood. Documented subset: CD45RA+ positively selected. The receptor was isolated from a man between 25 and 39 years old in good health. The chain's CDR3 is CASSLFPSQSYEQYF. In DNA, the CDR3 is TGTGCCAGCAGCTTATTCCCCTCCCAGTCCTACGAGCAGTACTTC. Filled out from reference TRBV5-4 and TRBJ2-7, the complete variable domain reads ETGVTQSPTHLIKTRGQQVTLRCSSQSGHNTVSWYQQALGQGPQFIFQYYREEENGRGNFPPRFSGLQFPNYSSELNVNALELDDSALYLCASSLFPSQSYEQYFGPGTRLTVT.